Below, 22 T cell receptor beta chains from the same sample are listed, as sequenced in a study of OX40 agonist ivuxolimab in advanced cancers. Sequencing used immunoSEQ multiplex PCR; TCRdb keeps in-frame clones, though not all of them. The sample shows approximately 70,000 clones, approximately 88% of them seen only once. The sequencing used CD4+ or CD8+ T cells sorted from blood, collected in a trial of the OX40 agonist ivuxolimab. The receptors were gathered from an adult with an advanced solid tumor such as melanoma, head and neck, liver or kidney cancer.

The J gene is TRBJ2-5, the V gene TRBV11-2; D may correspond to TRBD1 or TRBD2 (5 bases each). The CDR3 has 14 amino acids. Between the trimmed V and J ends, which lost 4 bases and 5 bases, there was a span of 14 bases. The V gene's germline CDR1 is SGHAT and CDR2 FQNNGV. This CDR3 is CASSSPAGSETQYF. CDR3 coding DNA: TGTGCCAGCAGCTCGCCGGCAGGGAGTGAGACCCAGTACTTC.

This clone was counted a single time. The genes are TRBV6-5 and TRBJ2-5; 7 bases are a match to TRBD1. V trimming: 6 bases; J trimming: 4 bases; junction bases outside the gene matches: 5. The CDR3 totals 13 residues. Germline V gene lookup returns CDR1 MNHEY and CDR2 SVGAGI. CDR3 bases: TGTGCCAGCAGGCGACAGGGTGTAGAGACCCAGTACTTC. Translating gives CASRRQGVETQYF.

This rearrangement joins TRBV20-1 to TRBJ2-5; D uncertain. In germline, CDR1 is DFQATT, CDR2 SNEGSKA (reference sequence). CDR3 length: 11 amino acids. CDR3 coding DNA: TGCGGAACCGGGTCACAAGAGACCCAGTACTTC. Translated, it gives CGTGSQETQYF.

The V and J genes are TRBV7-9 and TRBJ1-2, with 8 bases fitting TRBD1. This CDR3 comprises 15 residues. The trim removed 4 bases at V and 0 bases at J, leaving 4 bases unmatched. Germline V gene lookup returns CDR1 SEHNR and CDR2 FQNEAQ (reference sequence). In DNA, the CDR3 is TGTGCCAGCAGCTCTACAGGGGGTTCTAACTATGGCTACACCTTC. Its protein is CASSSTGGSNYGYTF. Full variable domain (missing parts from reference TRBV7-9 and TRBJ1-2): DTGVSQNPRHKITKRGQNVTFRCDPISEHNRLYWYRQTLGQGPEFLTYFQNEAQLEKSRLLSDRFSAERPKGSFSTLEIQRTEQGDSAMYLCASSSTGGSNYGYTFGSGTRLTVV.

The J gene is TRBJ2-7, the V gene TRBV7-9, with D possibly matching TRBD1 (5 bases). This CDR3 region has 13 residues. The germline V gene encodes CDR1 SEHNR and CDR2 FQNEAQ (reference sequence). The ends were cut back, 6 bases at V and 7 bases at J, with 16 bases in the middle. The CDR3 sequence: CASSGRVSSEQYF. The CDR3 nucleotides read TGTGCCAGCAGTGGCAGGGTATCGAGTGAGCAGTACTTC.

The chain is built from TRBV25-1 and TRBJ2-1; D is undetermined. Trimming pared 2 bases from V and 0 bases from J, leaving 11 bases between. Germline V gene sequence: CDR1 MGHDK, CDR2 SYGVNS. CDR3 length equals 16 residues. The CDR3 DNA follows: TGTGCCAGCAGTGAACAAAGAAGTAGCTCCTACAATGAGCAGTTCTTC. It encodes CASSEQRSSSYNEQFF.

The chain couples TRBV7-2 to TRBJ2-5; 7 nucleotides match TRBD1. V lost 7 bases, J lost 4 bases, and 9 bases stayed unmatched. Germline assignment: CDR1 SGHTA and CDR2 FQGNSA. CDR3 size: 14 residues. The CDR3 reads CASTDRVWSETQYF. The CDR3 nucleotides are TGTGCCAGCACCGACAGGGTTTGGTCAGAGACCCAGTACTTC.

The chain recombines TRBV19 with TRBJ1-5; D ambiguous. Trimming left V 4 bases short and J 7 bases short, with 11 bases between. The germline CDR1 and CDR2 sequences are LNHDA and SQIVND (reference sequence). CDR3 length: 13 amino acids. CDR3: CASSRGSHQPQHF. The CDR3 DNA follows: TGTGCCAGTAGTAGAGGCAGCCACCAGCCCCAGCATTTT. Together with reference TRBV19 and TRBJ1-5, the CDR3 gives the full variable domain: DGGITQSPKYLFRKEGQNVTLSCEQNLNHDAMYWYRQDPGQGLRLIYYSQIVNDFQKGDIAEGYSVSREKKESFPLTVTSAQKNPTAFYLCASSRGSHQPQHFGDGTRLSIL.

V is TRBV6-5 and J is TRBJ1-2; D perhaps matches TRBD1 (5 bases). The V gene's germline CDR1 is MNHEY and CDR2 SVGAGI. This CDR3 is built from 13 residues. V was cut by 5 bases and J by 3 bases, with 10 bases left in between. The CDR3, as DNA: TGTGCCAGCAGTGGCGGACAAGACTATGGCTACACCTTC. It specifies CASSGGQDYGYTF.

In its sample, this clone was seen a few times. The rearrangement links TRBV28 to TRBJ1-4, with 8 positions matching TRBD1. The CDR3 runs to 16 residues. With V trimmed by 6 bases and J by 3 bases, 9 bases remained unmatched. Germline V CDR1 and CDR2: MDHEN, SYDVKM. CDR3 nucleotide sequence: TGTGCCAGCAGCACAGGGGGGACACTGGCTAATGAAAAACTGTTTTTT. The encoded protein is CASSTGGTLANEKLFF.

This chain links TRBV11-1 with TRBJ2-7; unclear D gene. The CDR3 spans 12 residues. Germline CDR1 reads SGHAT; CDR2 reads FQDESV (reference sequence). The V end lost 3 bases, the J end lost 5 bases, and 8 bases lay between the germline ends. CDR3 residues: CASSLGPHEQYF. The CDR3 nucleotides are TGTGCCAGCAGCTTGGGTCCCCACGAGCAGTACTTC.

The table lists this clone with a few counts. The chain carries TRBV19 and TRBJ1-5, with unresolved D. With 3 bases removed from V and 5 bases from J, the gap between germline ends came to 8 bases. The CDR3 loop spans 13 amino acids. Looked up from germline, CDR1 is LNHDA and CDR2 is SQIVND (reference sequence). The CDR3 spells CASSMGRDQPQHF. The CDR3 nucleotides are TGTGCCAGTAGTATGGGAAGAGATCAGCCCCAGCATTTT.

The chain combines TRBV10-3 with TRBJ1-3; 8 bases are a match to TRBD1. CDR3 size: 17 residues. V was pared by 0 bases and J by 0 bases, with 4 bases of the junction left unmatched. Germline CDR1 ENHRY, CDR2 SYGVKD. DNA of the CDR3: TGTGCCATCAGTGAGTCGGGACAGGCGTCCTCTGGAAACACCATATATTTT. Residues: CAISESGQASSGNTIYF.

J is TRBJ1-5 and V is TRBV2; 10 nucleotides match TRBD1. After removal of 7 bases from V and 3 bases from J, the junction contained 9 bases not matched to a gene. The CDR3 runs to 16 residues. Looked up from germline, CDR1 is SNHLY and CDR2 is FYNNEI. For the CDR3, the DNA is TGTGCCAGCAACCTTGGACAGGGGGAAGACAATCAGCCCCAGCATTTT. Its translation: CASNLGQGEDNQPQHF.

The J gene is TRBJ1-1, the V gene TRBV30, with TRBD1 identical over 8 bases. Germline CDR1 and CDR2: GTSNPN and SVGIG (reference sequence). The CDR3 loop spans 13 amino acids. The V gene end was trimmed by 0 bases and the J gene end by 8 bases; junction bases not matched to a gene: 5. For the CDR3, the DNA is TGTGCCTGGAGTGTTTACAGGGGGGGCGAAGCTTTCTTT. Protein product: CAWSVYRGGEAFF. The complete variable domain, with remaining parts taken from reference TRBV30 and TRBJ1-1, reads SQTIHQWPATLVQPVGSPLSLECTVEGTSNPNLYWYRQAAGRGLQLLFYSVGIGQISSEVPQNLSASRPQDRQFILSSKKLLLSDSGFYLCAWSVYRGGEAFFGQGTRLTVV.

The V and J genes are TRBV5-1 and TRBJ1-1; D gene unclear. From germline, CDR1 is SGHRS and CDR2 YFSETQ. V lost 0 bases to trimming and J lost 4 bases, with 7 bases between them. The CDR3 length is 13 residues. The CDR3 nucleotides read TGCGCCAGCAGCTTGGTCGGGGTCACTGAAGCTTTCTTT. Amino acids: CASSLVGVTEAFF.

Turning to this clone: At one of its ends the junction is not consistent with the germline gene, which may arise from a read error. The chain is built from TRBV28 and TRBJ1-6; D is undetermined. Germline CDR1 MDHEN, CDR2 SYDVKM. CDR3 length equals 18 residues. CDR3 in DNA: TGTGCCGGCAGTTTATACGGCCTCTTAAGCTCCTATAATTCACCCCTCCACTTT. Translating gives CAGSLYGLLSSYNSPLHF.

The chain uses TRBV6-1 and TRBJ1-3; D remains ambiguous. The CDR3 runs 13 residues. V was cut by 4 bases and J by 1 base, with 5 bases left in between. The germline V gene has CDR1 MNHNS and CDR2 SASEGT. The CDR3 coding sequence is TGTGCCAGCAGTGCCCGTTCTGGAAACACCATATATTTT. As protein: CASSARSGNTIYF.

The rearrangement links TRBV5-1 to TRBJ2-5, with unresolved D. CDR3 length: 14 residues. The germline V gene encodes CDR1 SGHRS and CDR2 YFSETQ. V was trimmed by 0 bases and J by 2 bases, leaving 8 bases between them. The CDR3 DNA follows: TGCGCCAGCAGCTTGGAACAGCCTCAAGAGACCCAGTACTTC. It encodes CASSLEQPQETQYF.

This clone was found a few times. J is TRBJ1-1 and V is TRBV6-6, with TRBD1 identical over 7 bases. The CDR3 is 13 residues long. The trim removed 6 bases at V and 4 bases at J, leaving 5 bases unmatched. The germline CDR1 and CDR2 sequences are MNHNY and SVGAGI (reference sequence). CDR3 residues: CASRSTGFTEAFF. In DNA form, the CDR3 reads TGTGCCAGCAGGTCGACAGGGTTCACTGAAGCTTTCTTT.

The V gene is TRBV28, the J gene TRBJ2-5, with a possible D match to TRBD1 (5 bases). Trimming cost V 3 bases and J 0 bases, with 23 bases left between them. The CDR3 contains 19 residues. CDR1 and CDR2 from the germline V gene are MDHEN and SYDVKM. The DNA of the CDR3 is TGTGCCAGCAGTTTTTGGGGCAGGTTCCCGAGCACATACCAAGAGACCCAGTACTTC. This sequence encodes CASSFWGRFPSTYQETQYF. Based on the CDR3 plus reference TRBV28 and TRBJ2-5, the full variable domain is DVKVTQSSRYLVKRTGEKVFLECVQDMDHENMFWYRQDPGLGLRLIYFSYDVKMKEKGDIPEGYSVSREKKERFSLILESASTNQTSMYLCASSFWGRFPSTYQETQYFGPGTRLLVL.

The count of this clone is one. The chain joins TRBV18 to TRBJ2-7; 11 bases map to TRBD1. Trimming removed 6 bases from V and 2 bases from J; junction bases left unmatched: 3. Germline-derived CDR1 and CDR2 are KGHSH and LQKENI. The CDR3 runs 14 residues. The CDR3 bases are TGTGCCAGCTCCCAGGGACAGGGGGCCTACGAGCAGTACTTC. Translating gives CASSQGQGAYEQYF.